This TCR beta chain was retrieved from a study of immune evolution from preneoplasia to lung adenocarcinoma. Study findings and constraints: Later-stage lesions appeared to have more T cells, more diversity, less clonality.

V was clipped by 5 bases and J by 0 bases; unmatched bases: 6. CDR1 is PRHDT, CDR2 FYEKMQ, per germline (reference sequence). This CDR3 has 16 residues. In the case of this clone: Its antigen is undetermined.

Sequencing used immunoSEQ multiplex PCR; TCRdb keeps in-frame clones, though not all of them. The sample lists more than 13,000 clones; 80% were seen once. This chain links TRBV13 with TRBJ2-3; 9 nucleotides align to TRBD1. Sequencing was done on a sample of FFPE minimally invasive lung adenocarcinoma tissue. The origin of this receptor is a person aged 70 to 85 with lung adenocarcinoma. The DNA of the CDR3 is TGTGCCAGCAGCCAAACAGGGGGCTCTAGCACAGATACGCAGTATTTT. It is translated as CASSQTGGSSTDTQYF.